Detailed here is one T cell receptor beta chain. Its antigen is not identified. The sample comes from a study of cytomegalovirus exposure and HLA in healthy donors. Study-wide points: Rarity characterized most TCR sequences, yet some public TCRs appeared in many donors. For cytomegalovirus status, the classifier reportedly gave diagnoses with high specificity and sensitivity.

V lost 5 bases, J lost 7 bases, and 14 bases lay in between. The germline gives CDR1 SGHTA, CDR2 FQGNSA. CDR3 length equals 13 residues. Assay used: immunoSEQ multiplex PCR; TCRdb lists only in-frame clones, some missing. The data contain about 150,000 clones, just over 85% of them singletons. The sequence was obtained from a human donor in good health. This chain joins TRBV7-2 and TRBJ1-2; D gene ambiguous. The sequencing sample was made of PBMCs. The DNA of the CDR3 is TGTGCCAGCAGCGTGGGTGTGAGGGTTGGCTACACCTTC. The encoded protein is CASSVGVRVGYTF.